This T cell receptor (beta chain) is drawn from a study of regulatory T cells in long-lasting Graves disease (dated by TCRdb to about 2021). Describing the broader study: To count as having persistent Graves' disease, a patient had to have received antithyroid drug treatment for over 5 years with TSH receptor autoantibodies remaining persistently positive. Patients with persistent Graves' disease were compared with patients with newly diagnosed Graves' disease using TCR sequencing and RNA sequencing of peripheral blood. Persistent Graves' disease patients in the clinical cohort had taken antithyroid drugs for about 10.3 years on average. The study took place in China and was registered as a clinical trial. TCR sequencing covered 13 persistent and roughly 20 newly diagnosed Graves' disease patients, some 35 samples in total. The study at large found these results: Only peripheral blood was studied, because thyroid tissue, the primary lesion, was inaccessible. Sequencing and analysis were limited to the TCR beta chain. The authors noted that the small sample size was a limitation that may lower accuracy. Persistent patients shared more public clonotypes among themselves (2,741) than newly diagnosed patients did (roughly 910). Preferential use of TRBV28, TRBJ1-2 and TRBJ2-5 was observed in persistent disease, whereas TRBV20-1 and TRBJ2-1 were favored in newly diagnosed disease. Lower TCR Shannon entropy and fewer highly expanded clones were observed in persistent Graves' disease patients than in newly diagnosed patients, which suggested clonal expansion.

The germline V gene (reference sequence) supplies CDR1 DFQATT and CDR2 SNEGSKA. Counted from cysteine to phenylalanine, this CDR3 has 14 amino acids. The read is trimmed to its CDR3 DNA, 42 bases read in frame from base 1. V loses 3 bases of germline sequence and J loses 2 bases, and the interval between the two ends is 14 bases. The label giving this sample's time point can be read as: persistent/refractory GD, antithyroid drugs over 5 years with positive TRAb. RNA was extracted from PBMCs in TRIzol for both TCR sequencing and RNA sequencing. The diagnosis of Graves' disease followed American Thyroid Association guidelines. The patients came from an endocrinology department in Xi'an, China. Each patient gave about 10 milliliters of peripheral blood, collected in an EDTA anticoagulant tube. PBMCs were isolated by Ficoll Paque Plus density gradient separation without further T cell sorting. An Agilent 2100 Bioanalyzer and agarose gel were used to assess RNA quality, and a NanoDrop 2000 was used to measure RNA concentration.

The method was multiplex PCR. The run used an Illumina HiSeq 4000. iRepertoire HTBI primers and Arm-PCR amplification of CDR3 regions were used to construct TCR beta libraries. PCR products were gel purified before sequencing. Per the source publication's procedure: Gene usage analysis of CDR3 amino acid clonotypes used the roughly 62 TRBV and fewer than 15 TRBJ segments found across samples. COPE and FqMerger were used to merge the filtered high-quality paired reads into contigs. BLAST was used to align contigs to the IMGT TRBV, TRBD and TRBJ reference genes, and CDR3 was defined following IMGT. Any clonotype with a frequency above 0.1% was counted as a highly expanded clone. Shannon entropy was used to measure repertoire diversity, and the Gini coefficient was used to measure V-J evenness. Public clonotypes were defined as clonotypes shared by more than one individual. TCRdb reprocessed the public reads (quality trimming at Q25 with fastp, clone calling with MiXCR) and kept in-frame beta chains. Each entry merges the rows of one CDR3 protein and shows their most common DNA and genes. For this entry, the V and J calls and clone size follow TCRdb and not the study's own pipeline. This sample lists about 450,000 distinct CDR3 sequences; 23% were detected once. The leading ten clones occupy roughly 30% of the sample.

A note on this clonotype: Its cognate antigen has yet to be identified. Per-base qualities were not stored, and no clone one base away is much larger.

The sequence came from a female donor with Graves disease. The chain couples TRBV20-1 to TRBJ2-7; a tentative D call is TRBD1 (7 bases match). The specimen was peripheral blood mononuclear cells (PBMCs), collected when the disease was refractory, from a patient treated with antithyroid drugs. The sequenced DNA is TGCAGTGCTAGTTCGGCAGGGGGGACCTACGAGCAGTACTTC. Its translation is CSASSAGGTYEQYF.